This TCR beta chain was sequenced during a study of blood T cells in healthy people across ages. Whole-study context: Template switching caught about one barcoded beta molecule for each two T cells.

Comments on this clonotype: Its matching antigen is unknown.

Study-level findings and limits: In long-lived donors, naive CD4+ cell counts and diversity exceeded those of aged donors.

Sample-barcoded 5' priming and a J-beta primer mix drove a second PCR of roughly 6 to 12 cycles. All cDNA molecules were each tagged by a template-switch adaptor with 12 random nucleotides. TCRdb used MiXCR to reprocess the 5' RACE reads, holding one entry per CDR3 protein. The table lists 850,000 to 1,000,000 distinct CDR3 sequences, around 46% of them singletons. Each individual donor underwent a draw of approximately 10 milliliters of peripheral blood. There are 15 residues in the CDR3. Germline V CDR1 and CDR2: SEHNR, FQNEAQ (reference sequence). Trimming shortened V by 5 bases and J by 0 bases, and 8 bases separated the two germline ends.

The sequenced sample was blood. The receptor comes from a man between 25 and 39 years old in good health. The rearrangement uses TRBV7-9 and TRBJ2-6; D not certain. The CDR3 nucleotides read TGTGCCAGCAGCATTTCAAGCTCTGGGGCCAACGTCCTGACTTTC. Translation gives CASSISSSGANVLTF. Filled out from reference TRBV7-9 and TRBJ2-6, the complete variable domain reads DTGVSQNPRHKITKRGQNVTFRCDPISEHNRLYWYRQTLGQGPEFLTYFQNEAQLEKSRLLSDRFSAERPKGSFSTLEIQRTEQGDSAMYLCASSISSSGANVLTFGAGSRLTVL.